This TCR beta chain was observed in a study of blood T cell repertoires in COVID-19. Clones were read by immunoSEQ multiplex PCR, and TCRdb kept only the in-frame ones, dropping some. The sample includes under 55,000 clones, 70% to 90% of them seen just once. Germline V gene data show CDR1 as WSHSY and CDR2 as SAAADI. V lost 5 bases, J lost 2 bases, and 7 bases lay in between. CDR3 size: 12 residues. This clone showed up just once. The J gene is TRBJ2-7, the V gene TRBV10-2; D uncertain. Material for sequencing was peripheral blood. This clonotype was sampled from a human donor in a cohort sampled during active COVID-19. CDR3 in DNA: TGCGCCAGCAGTAGTACGGCCTACGAGCAGTACTTC. It translates to CASSSTAYEQYF.